A selection of T cell receptor beta chains follows, all from one sample in a study of CD8+CD57+ T cells in acquired aplastic anemia. Using its own MiXCR run on the reads, TCRdb lists one record per CDR3 protein. The sample lists about 160,000 distinct CDR3 sequences, around 75% occurring once. Sequences were obtained from sorted CD4+, CD8+, or CD8+CD57+ T cells (not recorded which) from PBMCs. These receptors were obtained from a human donor with aplastic anemia. CDR3s include the opening cysteine and the closing phenylalanine or tryptophan. The order of the fields is clone size, V gene, J gene, CDR3 protein. Size is omitted from some rows. Given values are once, few, many or a class for expanded clones.

size: few; V: TRBV20-1; J: TRBJ2-5; CDR3: CSGRTGRETQYF
size: NA; V: TRBV24-1; J: TRBJ2-1; CDR3: CATSDVGLAGGNEQFF
size: NA; V: TRBV6-5; J: TRBJ1-2; CDR3: CASSDPGTEANYGYTF
size: NA; V: TRBV7-2; J: TRBJ2-1; CDR3: CASSLGGRGWNEQFF
size: few; V: TRBV24-1; J: TRBJ1-5; CDR3: CATSDLGQPQHF
size: NA; V: TRBV9; J: TRBJ1-4; CDR3: CASSPLPAVGEKLFF
size: NA; V: TRBV29-1; J: TRBJ1-2; CDR3: CSAVDRGVSYGYTF
size: NA; V: TRBV14; J: TRBJ1-4; CDR3: CASSQDRGQLSEKLFF
size: once; V: TRBV10-2; J: TRBJ2-7; CDR3: CASRRGDKSYEQYF
size: NA; V: TRBV9; J: TRBJ2-1; CDR3: CASSVDGRFNEQFF
size: NA; V: TRBV10-1; J: TRBJ1-5; CDR3: CASSDHPNQPQHF
size: NA; V: TRBV10-3; J: TRBJ2-5; CDR3: CAISATSKETQYF
size: many; V: TRBV4-1; J: TRBJ1-6; CDR3: CASSYQEFKSSYNSPLHF
size: NA; V: TRBV7-2; J: TRBJ2-7; CDR3: CASSAGAYEQYF
size: NA; V: TRBV7-3; J: TRBJ2-2; CDR3: CASSLRLAGTGELFF
size: NA; V: TRBV7-3; J: TRBJ2-7; CDR3: CASSATGGVHEQYF
size: NA; V: TRBV5-1; J: TRBJ2-3; CDR3: CATGGAGANTDTQYF
size: once; V: TRBV10-3; J: TRBJ1-1; CDR3: CAISESQGANTEAFF
size: NA; V: TRBV7-9; J: TRBJ1-2; CDR3: CASSLASGGMSGYTF
size: NA; V: TRBV29-1; J: TRBJ2-3; CDR3: CSVDGGYTDTQYF
size: NA; V: TRBV24-1; J: TRBJ1-6; CDR3: CATSHSRTLSPLHF
size: NA; V: TRBV2; J: TRBJ1-2; CDR3: CASSDFYGYTF
size: NA; V: TRBV20-1; J: TRBJ1-2; CDR3: CSARDQGQGDYGYTF
size: NA; V: TRBV11-2; J: TRBJ2-5; CDR3: CASSSRDREDF
size: once; V: TRBV7-2; J: TRBJ1-2; CDR3: CASTGRYGYTF
size: NA; V: TRBV19; J: TRBJ2-3; CDR3: CASRRATDTQYF
size: NA; V: TRBV12-3/TRBV12-4; J: TRBJ2-7; CDR3: CASSLLATSYEQYF